This T cell receptor beta chain was found in a study of radiotherapy plus CTLA-4 blockade in lung cancer. About the study: Of the patients, 15% to 20% showed objective responses and roughly 31% attained disease control.

Findings of the study overall: Expansion of tumor-derived TCR clones was observed in blood after radiotherapy plus ipilimumab. The best prediction of response reportedly came from early blood T cell clone dynamics, with interferon-beta.

Libraries were prepared by immunoSEQ multiplex PCR; TCRdb keeps only in-frame clonotypes and omits some of them. Of 60,000 to 70,000 clones in the sample, 79% were seen once. About this clone itself: What it binds is not known. The same CDR3 is also encoded by other DNA sequences in this sample.

The CDR3 extends over 18 amino acids. Trimming removed 0 bases from V and 7 bases from J; junction bases left unmatched: 9. CDR1 is LGHNA, CDR2 YSLEER, per germline. Focal radiation was given together with CTLA-4 blockade (ipilimumab) to patients with chemo-refractory metastatic non-small-cell lung cancer. Source: peripheral blood, taken from a patient treated with radiotherapy plus ipilimumab. The chain combines TRBV4-3 with TRBJ2-3; 14 bases match TRBD2. The receptor was isolated from a human donor with non-small cell lung cancer who had a complete response to radiotherapy plus ipilimumab. DNA for the CDR3: TGCGCCAGCAGCCAAGATCTAGGGACTAGCGGGAGTTTCTATACGCAGTATTTT. Translating gives CASSQDLGTSGSFYTQYF.